Sequencing of this T cell receptor beta chain was carried out in a study of blood T cells in healthy people across ages. Findings of the study overall: Across the age range, TCR beta diversity per million T cells fell in a roughly linear way. Compared with aged donors, long-lived donors showed fewer expanded clones, suggesting selection.

Whenever a sample was processed, at least 6.5 million PBMCs were isolated. Concerning this clonotype: Antigen: not known.

Primed by a sample-barcoded 5' primer and a J-beta primer mix, a second PCR proceeded for about 7 to 11 cycles. Each cDNA molecule was tagged by a template-switch adaptor with 12 random nucleotides. TCRdb reprocessed the 5' RACE reads via MiXCR and lists one record per CDR3 protein. This table has roughly 1.7 million distinct CDR3 sequences, roughly 32% appearing once. CDR3 length: 15 residues. Looked up from germline, CDR1 is MDHEN and CDR2 is SYDVKM. Losses at the gene ends were 8 bases for V and 9 bases for J; bases not matched to a gene: 15. The receptor comes from a woman aged 30 to 39 in good health. The chain employs TRBV28 and TRBJ2-1; TRBD1 matches 8 bases. Sequencing was performed on blood. CDR3 protein: CASLTQEQGGGEQFF. The CDR3, as DNA: TGTGCCAGCCTAACCCAGGAACAGGGGGGAGGTGAGCAGTTCTTC. The full variable domain, completed using reference TRBV28 and TRBJ2-1, is DVKVTQSSRYLVKRTGEKVFLECVQDMDHENMFWYRQDPGLGLRLIYFSYDVKMKEKGDIPEGYSVSREKKERFSLILESASTNQTSMYLCASLTQEQGGGEQFFGPGTRLTVL.